This T cell receptor beta chain emerged from a study of PD-L1 blockade in urothelial cancer. For the study at large: Median T cell yield from blood was about 150,000.

The CDR3 sequence is 15 residues long. Germline lookup yields CDR1 MDHEN and CDR2 SYDVKM. Trimming left V 8 bases short and J 3 bases short, with 19 bases between. Worth noting for this clone: Its antigen is currently unknown.

General observations from the study: Durable-benefit cases showed more tumor-associated blood clone expansion at 3 weeks.

Some clones are missing from TCRdb's copy, which holds only in-frame ones; the method was immunoSEQ multiplex PCR. There are 60,000 to 85,000 clones in the sample; 75% to 90% occur only once, and 4.5% to 7% lies in the top ten. The chain combines TRBV28 with TRBJ1-1, with D possibly TRBD1 on 5 matching bases. The source was PBMCs, collected around atezolizumab (anti-PD-L1) treatment. The clonotype originates from a woman in her sixties or seventies with urothelial cancer. The CDR3 loop reads CASGGTVSAYTEAFF. DNA for the CDR3: TGTGCCAGCGGGGGGACGGTGAGTGCGTACACTGAAGCTTTCTTT.